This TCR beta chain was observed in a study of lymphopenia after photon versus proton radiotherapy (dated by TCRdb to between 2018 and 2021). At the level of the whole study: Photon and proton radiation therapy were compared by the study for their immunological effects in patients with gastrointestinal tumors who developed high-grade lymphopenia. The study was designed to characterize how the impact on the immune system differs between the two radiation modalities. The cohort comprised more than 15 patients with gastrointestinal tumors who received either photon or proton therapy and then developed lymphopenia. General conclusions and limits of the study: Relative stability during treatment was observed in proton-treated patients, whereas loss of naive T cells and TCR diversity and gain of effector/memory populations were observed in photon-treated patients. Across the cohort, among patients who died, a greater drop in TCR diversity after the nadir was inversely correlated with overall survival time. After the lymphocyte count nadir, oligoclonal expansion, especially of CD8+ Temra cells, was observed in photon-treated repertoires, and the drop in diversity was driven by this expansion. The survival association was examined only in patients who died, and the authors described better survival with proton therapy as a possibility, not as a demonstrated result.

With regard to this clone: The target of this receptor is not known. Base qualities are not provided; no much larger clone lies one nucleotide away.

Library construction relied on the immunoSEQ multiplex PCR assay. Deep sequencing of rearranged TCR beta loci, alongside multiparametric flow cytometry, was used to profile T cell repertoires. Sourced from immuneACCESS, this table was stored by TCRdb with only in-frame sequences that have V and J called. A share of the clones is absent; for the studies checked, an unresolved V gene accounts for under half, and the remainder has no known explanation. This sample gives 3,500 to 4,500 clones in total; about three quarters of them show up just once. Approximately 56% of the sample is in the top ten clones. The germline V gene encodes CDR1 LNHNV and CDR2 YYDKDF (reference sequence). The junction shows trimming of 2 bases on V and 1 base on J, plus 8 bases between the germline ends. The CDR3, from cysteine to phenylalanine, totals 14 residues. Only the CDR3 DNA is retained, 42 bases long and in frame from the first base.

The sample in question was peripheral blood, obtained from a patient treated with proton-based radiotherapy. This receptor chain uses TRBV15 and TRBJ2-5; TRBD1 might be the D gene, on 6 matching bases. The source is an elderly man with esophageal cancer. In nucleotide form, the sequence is TGTGCCACCAGCAGACAGGGGTCCCAAGAGACCCAGTACTTC. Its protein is CATSRQGSQETQYF.